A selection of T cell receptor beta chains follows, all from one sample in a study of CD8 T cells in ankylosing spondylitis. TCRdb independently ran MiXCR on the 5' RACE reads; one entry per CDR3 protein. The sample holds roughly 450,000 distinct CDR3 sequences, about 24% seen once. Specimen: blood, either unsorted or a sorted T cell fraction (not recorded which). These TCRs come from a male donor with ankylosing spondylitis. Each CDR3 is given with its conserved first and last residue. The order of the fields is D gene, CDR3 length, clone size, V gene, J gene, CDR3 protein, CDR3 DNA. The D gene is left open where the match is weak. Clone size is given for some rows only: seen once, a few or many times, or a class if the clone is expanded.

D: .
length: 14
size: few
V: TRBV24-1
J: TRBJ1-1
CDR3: CATSHGRMNTEAFF
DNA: TGTGCCACCAGCCACGGGCGAATGAACACTGAAGCTTTCTTT

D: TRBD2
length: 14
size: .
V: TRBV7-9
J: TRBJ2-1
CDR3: CASSEGLAGNEQFF
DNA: TGTGCCAGCAGCGAGGGACTAGCGGGCAATGAGCAGTTCTTC

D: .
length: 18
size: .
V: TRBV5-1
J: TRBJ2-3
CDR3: CASSLDPRDGGLADTQYF
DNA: TGCGCCAGCAGCTTGGATCCCCGGGACGGTGGTCTCGCAGATACGCAGTATTTT

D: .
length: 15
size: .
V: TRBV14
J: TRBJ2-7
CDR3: CASSQGLEGWYEQYF
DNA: TGTGCCAGCAGCCAAGGCCTTGAGGGTTGGTACGAGCAGTACTTC

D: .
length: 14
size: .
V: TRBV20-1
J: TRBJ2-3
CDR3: CSASGGSSTDTQYF
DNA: TGCAGTGCTAGCGGCGGGTCAAGCACAGATACGCAGTATTTT

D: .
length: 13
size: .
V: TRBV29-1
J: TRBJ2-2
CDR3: CSVDSQEAGELFF
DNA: TGCAGCGTTGATTCACAGGAGGCCGGGGAGCTGTTTTTT

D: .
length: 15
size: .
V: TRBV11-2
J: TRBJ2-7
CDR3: CASSLGFSGNYEQYF
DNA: TGTGCCAGCAGCTTAGGGTTTAGCGGTAACTACGAGCAGTACTTC

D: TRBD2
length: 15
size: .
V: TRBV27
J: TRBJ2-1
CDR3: CASSTSGRLYNEQFF
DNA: TGTGCCAGCAGTACTAGCGGGAGGTTGTACAATGAGCAGTTCTTC

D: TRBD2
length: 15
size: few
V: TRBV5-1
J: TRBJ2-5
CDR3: CASSLVAGVEETQYF
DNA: TGCGCCAGCAGCTTGGTAGCGGGAGTGGAAGAGACCCAGTACTTC

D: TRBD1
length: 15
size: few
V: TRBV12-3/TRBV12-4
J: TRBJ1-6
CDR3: CASSLKGQGNSPLHF
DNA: TGTGCCAGCAGTTTAAAGGGACAGGGTAATTCACCCCTCCACTTT

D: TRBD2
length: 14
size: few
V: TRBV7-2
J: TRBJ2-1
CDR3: CASSSSRDYHEQFF
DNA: TGTGCCAGCAGTTCTTCCCGGGACTACCATGAGCAGTTCTTC

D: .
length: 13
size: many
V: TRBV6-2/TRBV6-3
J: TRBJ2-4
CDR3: CASRLAGADIQYF
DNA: TGTGCCAGCAGACTGGCCGGTGCGGACATTCAGTACTTC

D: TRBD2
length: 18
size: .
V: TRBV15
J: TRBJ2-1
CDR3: CATSRDINLAGGPNEQFF
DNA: TGTGCCACCAGCAGAGATATAAACCTAGCGGGAGGGCCCAATGAGCAGTTCTTC

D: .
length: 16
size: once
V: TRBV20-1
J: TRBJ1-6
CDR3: CSARAGASSYNSPLHF
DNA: TGCAGTGCTAGAGCAGGGGCCAGCTCCTATAATTCACCCCTCCACTTT

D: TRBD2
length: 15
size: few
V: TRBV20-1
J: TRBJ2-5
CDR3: CSARDGLAGWGTQYF
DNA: TGCAGTGCTAGGGATGGGCTAGCGGGATGGGGGACCCAGTACTTC

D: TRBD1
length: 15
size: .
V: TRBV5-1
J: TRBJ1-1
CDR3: CASSQGTGDSTEAFF
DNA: TGCGCCAGCAGCCAGGGTACAGGGGATTCCACTGAAGCTTTCTTT

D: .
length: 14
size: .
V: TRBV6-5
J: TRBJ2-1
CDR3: CASSYGRQVNEQFF
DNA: TGTGCCAGCAGTTACGGGAGACAGGTCAATGAGCAGTTCTTC

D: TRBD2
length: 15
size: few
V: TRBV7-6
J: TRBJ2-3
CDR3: CASSSLAGVGYTQYF
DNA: TGTGCCAGCAGCTCACTAGCGGGAGTGGGGTATACGCAGTATTTT

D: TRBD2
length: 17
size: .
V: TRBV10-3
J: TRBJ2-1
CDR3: CAISEGSTSGRYNEQFF
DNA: TGTGCCATCAGTGAGGGCTCAACTAGCGGCCGATACAATGAGCAGTTCTTC

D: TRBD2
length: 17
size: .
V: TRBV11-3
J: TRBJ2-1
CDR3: CASSFLREGRGGNEQFF
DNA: TGTGCCAGCAGCTTCTTGCGGGAGGGCCGTGGGGGCAATGAGCAGTTCTTC

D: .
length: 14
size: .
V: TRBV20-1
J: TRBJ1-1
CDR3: CSARVQSMNTEAFF
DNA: TGCAGTGCTAGAGTGCAAAGTATGAACACTGAAGCTTTCTTT

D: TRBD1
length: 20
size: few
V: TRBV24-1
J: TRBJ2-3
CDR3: CATSTVTGVTYPPNTDTQYF
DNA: TGTGCCACCAGTACCGTCACAGGGGTCACTTACCCGCCGAACACAGATACGCAGTATTTT

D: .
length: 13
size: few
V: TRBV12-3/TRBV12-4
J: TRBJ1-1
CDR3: CASSPRTNTEAFF
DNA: TGTGCCAGCAGTCCCCGGACGAACACTGAAGCTTTCTTT

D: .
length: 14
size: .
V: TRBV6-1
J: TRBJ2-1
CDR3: CASTNGPAYNEQFF
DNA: TGTGCCAGCACCAACGGGCCGGCCTACAATGAGCAGTTCTTC

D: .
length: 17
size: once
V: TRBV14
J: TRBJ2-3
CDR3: CASSQDIGGGPLDTQYF
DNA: TGTGCCAGCAGCCAAGATATTGGGGGGGGGCCGTTGGATACGCAGTATTTT

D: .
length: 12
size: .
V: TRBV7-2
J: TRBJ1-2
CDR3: CASSLEKDGYTF
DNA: TGTGCCAGCAGCCTCGAGAAGGATGGCTACACCTTC

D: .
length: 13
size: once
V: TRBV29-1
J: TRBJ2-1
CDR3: CGAGPGGYNEQFF
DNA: TGCGGTGCGGGACCAGGGGGCTACAATGAGCAGTTCTTC

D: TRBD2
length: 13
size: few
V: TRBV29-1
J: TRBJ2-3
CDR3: CSAGGLGRDTQYF
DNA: TGCAGCGCGGGAGGACTGGGAAGAGATACGCAGTATTTT

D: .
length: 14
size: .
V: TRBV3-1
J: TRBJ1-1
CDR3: CASSQVSGFTEAFF
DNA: TGTGCCAGCAGCCAGGTTTCGGGTTTCACTGAAGCTTTCTTT

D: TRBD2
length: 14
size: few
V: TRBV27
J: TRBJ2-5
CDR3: CASSPGGRQETQYF
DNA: TGTGCCAGCAGCCCGGGAGGCAGGCAAGAGACCCAGTACTTC

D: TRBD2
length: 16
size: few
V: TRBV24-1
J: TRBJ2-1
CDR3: CATSDPSSGTNVEQFF
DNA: TGTGCCACCAGTGATCCCTCTAGCGGGACAAACGTTGAGCAGTTCTTC

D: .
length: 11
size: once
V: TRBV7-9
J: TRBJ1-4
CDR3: CASSLFEKLFF
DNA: TGTGCCAGCAGCCTGTTCGAAAAACTGTTTTTT

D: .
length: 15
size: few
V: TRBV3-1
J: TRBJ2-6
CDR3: CASSPTMSGANVLTF
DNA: TGTGCCAGCAGCCCCACTATGTCTGGGGCCAACGTCCTGACTTTC

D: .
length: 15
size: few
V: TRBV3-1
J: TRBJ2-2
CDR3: CASSQSRARTGELFF
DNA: TGTGCCAGCAGCCAGTCCAGGGCGCGCACCGGGGAGCTGTTTTTT

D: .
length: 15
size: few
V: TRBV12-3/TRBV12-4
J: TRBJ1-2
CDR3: CASSHSYRLNYGYTF
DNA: TGTGCCAGCAGCCACTCCTACAGGCTTAACTATGGCTACACCTTC

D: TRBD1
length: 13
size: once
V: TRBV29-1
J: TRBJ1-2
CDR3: CSVETGGTWGYTF
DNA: TGCAGCGTTGAGACAGGGGGGACTTGGGGCTACACCTTC

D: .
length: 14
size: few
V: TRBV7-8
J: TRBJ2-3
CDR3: CASSLRTSRGTQYF
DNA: TGTGCCAGCAGCTTACGGACCTCTCGTGGTACGCAGTATTTT

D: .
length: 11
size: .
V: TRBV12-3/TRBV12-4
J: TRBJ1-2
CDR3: CASSPRDGYTF
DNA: TGTGCCAGCAGTCCTAGGGATGGCTACACCTTC

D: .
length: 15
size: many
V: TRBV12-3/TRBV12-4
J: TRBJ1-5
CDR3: CASSVFDSRNQPQHF
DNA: TGTGCCAGCAGTGTGTTCGACAGTCGCAATCAGCCCCAGCATTTT

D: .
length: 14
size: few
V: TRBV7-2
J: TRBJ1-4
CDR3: CASSLAGDGEKLFF
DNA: TGTGCCAGCAGCTTAGCGGGTGACGGTGAAAAACTGTTTTTT

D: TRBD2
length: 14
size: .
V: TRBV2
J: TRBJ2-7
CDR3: CASTFRGRAYEQYF
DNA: TGTGCCAGCACCTTCCGCGGGAGGGCCTACGAGCAGTACTTC

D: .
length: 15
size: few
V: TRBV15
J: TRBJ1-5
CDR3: CATSRVGPGDQPQHF
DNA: TGTGCCACCAGCAGAGTAGGCCCCGGAGATCAGCCCCAGCATTTT

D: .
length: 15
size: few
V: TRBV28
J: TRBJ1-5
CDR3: CASIGTKNSNQPQHF
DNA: TGTGCCAGCATAGGGACCAAAAATAGCAATCAGCCCCAGCATTTT

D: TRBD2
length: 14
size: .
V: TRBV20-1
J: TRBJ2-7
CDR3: CSAMSGGSSYEQYF
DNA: TGCAGTGCGATGAGCGGGGGAAGCTCCTACGAGCAGTACTTC

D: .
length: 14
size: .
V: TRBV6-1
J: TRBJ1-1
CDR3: CASRVETENTEAFF
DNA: TGTGCCAGCAGAGTTGAGACAGAGAACACTGAAGCTTTCTTT

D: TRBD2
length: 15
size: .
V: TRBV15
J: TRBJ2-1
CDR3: CATSRRLAGGDEQFF
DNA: TGTGCCACCAGCAGGAGGCTAGCGGGAGGGGATGAGCAGTTCTTC

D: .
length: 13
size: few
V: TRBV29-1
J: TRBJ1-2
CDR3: CSAQIWDNYGYTF
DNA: TGCAGCGCCCAAATTTGGGATAACTATGGCTACACCTTC

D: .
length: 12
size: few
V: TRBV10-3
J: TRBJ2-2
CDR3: CAISEQPGELFF
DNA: TGTGCCATCAGTGAACAGCCCGGGGAGCTGTTTTTT